This is a list of T cell receptor beta chains from one sample in a study of OX40 agonist ivuxolimab in advanced cancers. Some clones are missing from TCRdb's copy, which holds only in-frame ones; the method was immunoSEQ multiplex PCR. This table has 60,000 to 75,000 clones, about 84% appearing once. Sample: CD4+ or CD8+ T cells sorted from blood, taken in a trial of the OX40 agonist ivuxolimab. The receptors here all came from an adult with an advanced solid tumor such as melanoma, head and neck, liver or kidney cancer. CDR3s include the opening cysteine and the closing phenylalanine or tryptophan. A D gene is named only where the DNA matches it firmly. Expanded clones are given a class, and other clones once, few, many or no size at all.

v_call	clone_size	j_call	d_call	cdr3_nt	cdr3_aa
TRBV6-5	few	TRBJ1-1	NA	TGTGCCAGCAAGGAGGGGGGTATGAACACTGAAGCTTTCTTT	CASKEGGMNTEAFF
TRBV9	NA	TRBJ2-1	TRBD1	TGTGCCAGCAGACCACCGGGACAGGCAAACAATGAGCAGTTCTTC	CASRPPGQANNEQFF
TRBV7-3	NA	TRBJ1-1	TRBD1	TGTGCCAGCTCCCAGGGGGGAGGCACTGAAGCTTTCTTT	CASSQGGGTEAFF
TRBV5-6	NA	TRBJ1-6	TRBD1	TGTGCCAGCAGCCAGACCGGACAGGGGAAATATAATTCACCCCTCCACTTT	CASSQTGQGKYNSPLHF
TRBV28	NA	TRBJ1-5	TRBD1	TGTGCCAGCAGTTACCCAGGGGGCTTAATTCAGCCCCAGCATTTT	CASSYPGGLIQPQHF
TRBV7-2	NA	TRBJ2-2	TRBD2	TGTGCCAGCAGCCTAGCGGGGGGCACCGGGGAGCTGTTTTTT	CASSLAGGTGELFF
TRBV21-1	NA	TRBJ2-5	NA	TGTGCCAGCAGCAAAGGAAAGGGGGAAGAGACCCAGTACTTC	CASSKGKGEETQYF
TRBV28	NA	TRBJ2-2	NA	TGTGCCAGCAGTACAGGAGGGGAGCTGTTTTTT	CASSTGGELFF
TRBV5-4	once	TRBJ1-2	TRBD1	TGTGCCAGCAGCCACGGGACAGGGGACAATGGCTACACCTTC	CASSHGTGDNGYTF
TRBV27	NA	TRBJ2-2	NA	TGTGCCAGCAGTTTAACAGGGTACGGGGGCGGGGAGCTGTTTTTT	CASSLTGYGGGELFF
TRBV7-6	NA	TRBJ1-2	NA	TGTGCCAGCAGCTTAGAGCCCGACGGCTTCTATGGCTACACCTTC	CASSLEPDGFYGYTF
TRBV10-3	once	TRBJ2-3	TRBD2	TGTGCCATCAGACCGGGACTAGCGGGAGGGACAGATACGCAGTATTTT	CAIRPGLAGGTDTQYF
TRBV7-3	NA	TRBJ1-3	TRBD1	TGTGCCAGCAGCTTCCGGACAGGGGGGAACACCATATATTTT	CASSFRTGGNTIYF
TRBV15	NA	TRBJ2-2	NA	TGTGCCACCAGCAGACGGACCCTGAACACCGGGGAGCTGTTTTTT	CATSRRTLNTGELFF
TRBV5-1	NA	TRBJ2-5	TRBD1	TGCGCCAGCATGACAGGGGGCGCGGGAGAGACCCAGTACTTC	CASMTGGAGETQYF
TRBV7-9	once	TRBJ1-1	TRBD1	TGTGCCAGCAGTACCGGGACAGGGCCTTACAACACTGAAGCTTTCTTT	CASSTGTGPYNTEAFF
TRBV9	NA	TRBJ2-5	TRBD2	TGTGCCAGCAGCAGGACTAGCCAAGAGACCCAGTACTTC	CASSRTSQETQYF
TRBV4-1	NA	TRBJ1-2	NA	TGCGCCAGCAGCCAAGATATTCAGAACTTTTATGGCTACACCTTC	CASSQDIQNFYGYTF
TRBV15	NA	TRBJ1-3	NA	TGTGCCACCAGCAGAGACATTGAATGGGGAAACACCATATATTTT	CATSRDIEWGNTIYF
TRBV2	NA	TRBJ2-5	TRBD1	TGTGCCAGCAGCGGGACAGGGAAAGAGACCCAGTACTTC	CASSGTGKETQYF
TRBV5-1	NA	TRBJ1-1	TRBD1	TGCGCCAGCAGCCCACAGGGGAGGAGGGTGAACACTGAAGCTTTCTTT	CASSPQGRRVNTEAFF
TRBV27	NA	TRBJ2-1	NA	TGTGCCAGCAGTTTTGCAGGGCGCGATGAGCAGTTCTTC	CASSFAGRDEQFF
TRBV4-1	NA	TRBJ2-5	TRBD1	TGCGCCAGCAGCCCGGGACAGGGGGCGAGAGAGACCCAGTACTTC	CASSPGQGARETQYF
TRBV30	NA	TRBJ1-2	NA	TGTGCCTGGAGTGCCCCGAGGGAGGCAAACTATGGCTACACCTTC	CAWSAPREANYGYTF
TRBV5-1	NA	TRBJ1-2	TRBD1	TGCGCCAGCAGCTTGGACGGACAGGGGGCGCGGGGCTACACCTTC	CASSLDGQGARGYTF
TRBV7-9	once	TRBJ1-2	TRBD1	TGTGCCAGCAGCCCCGACAGGGGAGGAGGCTACACCTTC	CASSPDRGGGYTF
TRBV6-9	NA	TRBJ2-1	TRBD1	TGTGCCAGCCCAGCCCGGACAGGGGTAGCGTGGGAGCAGTTCTTC	CASPARTGVAWEQFF
TRBV19	NA	TRBJ1-6	TRBD1	TGTGCCAGTCGCAGCGCAGGGGGGGAGACCTATAATTCACCCCTCCACTTT	CASRSAGGETYNSPLHF
TRBV11-2	NA	TRBJ2-5	TRBD2	TGTGCCAGCAGCTTGGGACTAGCGGGGGGTCAGACCCAGTACTTC	CASSLGLAGGQTQYF
TRBV28	NA	TRBJ2-7	NA	TGTGCCAGCAGGCCCGGGACACTCTACGAGCAGTACTTC	CASRPGTLYEQYF
TRBV28	NA	TRBJ2-7	NA	TGTGCCAGCAGCCGGTGGGACACCTCCTACGAGCAGTACTTC	CASSRWDTSYEQYF
TRBV6-5	NA	TRBJ2-1	NA	TGTGCCAGCAGTTTAGGGGGTCTCTACAATGAGCAGTTCTTC	CASSLGGLYNEQFF
TRBV7-6	once	TRBJ2-5	TRBD1	TGTGCCAGCAGCCCCAGGGCAGGGGGCGTAGGAGAGACCCAGTACTTC	CASSPRAGGVGETQYF
TRBV7-9	NA	TRBJ1-1	NA	TGTGCCAGCACCCCTTCGAACCAGAGGAACACTGAAGCTTTCTTT	CASTPSNQRNTEAFF
TRBV2	NA	TRBJ2-3	NA	TGTGCCAGCAGCCGGGTAGGGGGGTCTAGCACAGATACGCAGTATTTT	CASSRVGGSSTDTQYF
TRBV9	NA	TRBJ2-7	TRBD1	TGTGCCAGCAGCGCCTCTACCGGGACAGCCTACGAGCAGTACTTC	CASSASTGTAYEQYF
TRBV5-5	NA	TRBJ2-3	TRBD1	TGTGCCAGCAGCTCCGGGGACAGAGCTAGCACAGATACGCAGTATTTT	CASSSGDRASTDTQYF
TRBV15	NA	TRBJ2-4	NA	TGTGCCACCAGCAGGGACCCCCCGGGAACCCTAGCCAAAAACATTCAGTACTTC	CATSRDPPGTLAKNIQYF
TRBV7-9	NA	TRBJ2-5	NA	TGTGCCAGCAGCTTGGTTAGTAGCGCCCAAGAGACCCAGTACTTC	CASSLVSSAQETQYF
TRBV7-6	few	TRBJ1-1	NA	TGTGCCAGCAGACCCGCCGCCATGAACACTGAAGCTTTCTTT	CASRPAAMNTEAFF
TRBV6-6	NA	TRBJ2-6	NA	TGTGCCAGCAGTGGTAACTCTGGGGCCAACGTCCTGACTTTC	CASSGNSGANVLTF
TRBV10-3	few	TRBJ1-3	NA	TGTGCCGCCTGGACCCTAGGCTCTGGAAACACCATATATTTT	CAAWTLGSGNTIYF
TRBV30	NA	TRBJ1-6	TRBD1	TGTGCCTGGACCGCGGACAGGGGATTTAGGGATTCACCCCTCCACTTT	CAWTADRGFRDSPLHF
TRBV28	NA	TRBJ1-2	NA	TGTGCCAGCAGTCCTGGCGGGGAGCGGTATGGCTACACCTTC	CASSPGGERYGYTF
TRBV7-7	NA	TRBJ2-5	TRBD2	TGTGCTAGCAGCCGCGGCAGCGGGGGTCGGGAGACCCAGTACTTC	CASSRGSGGRETQYF
TRBV6-1	NA	TRBJ2-7	TRBD1	TGTGCCAGCAGTGACGGGACAGGATTGAACGAGCAGTACTTC	CASSDGTGLNEQYF
TRBV7-8	few	TRBJ1-5	NA	TGTGCCAGCAGCTTAGGTGGGGACGTACGCAATCAGCCCCAGCATTTT	CASSLGGDVRNQPQHF
TRBV6-5	once	TRBJ1-2	NA	TGTGCCAGCGGACTCCCCGGACAGTATAATGGCTACACCTTC	CASGLPGQYNGYTF
TRBV10-3	few	TRBJ1-1	NA	TGTGCCATCAGTGTTCTGGGAAGGGACACTGAAGCTTTCTTT	CAISVLGRDTEAFF
TRBV19	once	TRBJ2-6	TRBD2	TGTGCCAGTAGTTGGGGGGGACGCTCTGGGGCCAACGTCCTGACTTTC	CASSWGGRSGANVLTF
TRBV10-3	once	TRBJ1-6	TRBD1	TGTGCCATCAGTGCGGGCAGGGGGCCGTATAATTCACCCCTCCACTTT	CAISAGRGPYNSPLHF
TRBV4-3	NA	TRBJ1-1	NA	TGCGCCAGCAGCCAAGGAGGGGGAGGCAGGGCCAACACTGAAGCTTTCTTT	CASSQGGGGRANTEAFF
TRBV27	NA	TRBJ2-7	TRBD2	TGTGCCAGCAGTTTATCGGGGCATAGCGGGGGCACCTACGAGCAGTACTTC	CASSLSGHSGGTYEQYF
TRBV6-1	NA	TRBJ2-7	NA	TGTGCCAGCAGCGAGACAGGTGGCTCCTACGAGCAGTACTTC	CASSETGGSYEQYF
TRBV30	NA	TRBJ2-5	TRBD1	TGTGCCTGGAGTGTAACAGGGGGTAGGAAGACCCAGTACTTC	CAWSVTGGRKTQYF
TRBV7-9	once	TRBJ2-6	NA	TGTGCCAGCAGCTTAGCGGCGGGATCGGGGGCCAACGTCCTGACTTTC	CASSLAAGSGANVLTF
TRBV2	once	TRBJ2-5	NA	TGTGCCAGCATCCAGGGAGGGGGGCAAGAGACCCAGTACTTC	CASIQGGGQETQYF
TRBV7-9	NA	TRBJ2-7	NA	TGTGCCAGCAGCTTAAAAGGGGCGGGGAGCTCCTACGAGCAGTACTTC	CASSLKGAGSSYEQYF